One sample yielded the 16 T cell receptor beta chains listed below, sequenced in a study of shared clonotypes between healthy human individuals (TCRdb year 2020). Libraries were constructed by the immunoSEQ multiplex PCR assay. The table was pulled from immuneACCESS by TCRdb, which kept in-frame rearrangements only. Such tables lose some clones; where checked, under half of the loss comes from unresolved V genes, and the rest has no known cause. The sample table shows about 1 million clones, and roughly 80% are seen once. Clones ranked in the top ten supply about 1.5% of the sample. The sequencing sample was made of memory CD4+ T cells sorted from blood. The sample's cell subset or site label, decoded: CD45RA-negative fraction. These receptors originate from a man younger than 30 in good health.

The chain employs TRBV25-1 and TRBJ1-3; no clear D gene. The CDR3 runs 13 residues. V lost 7 bases and J 4 bases, leaving 11 bases between the germline ends. Germline V lookup: CDR1 MGHDK, CDR2 SYGVNS. The CDR3 region has the DNA TGTGCCAGCAAGGTGGGCTCGGGAAACACCATATATTTT. Its protein is CASKVGSGNTIYF.

J is TRBJ1-2 and V is TRBV7-9; 7 bases map to TRBD1. CDR1 is SEHNR and CDR2 is FQNEAQ in the germline V gene (reference sequence). This CDR3 is 15 amino acids long. J gave up 5 bases and V 5 bases, and 11 bases lay outside the gene matches. The DNA for the CDR3 is TGTGCCAGCAGCCCATACCTTGACAGGGAATATGGCTACACCTTC. Amino acid sequence: CASSPYLDREYGYTF. The variable domain in full, completed from reference TRBV7-9 and TRBJ1-2, reads DTGVSQNPRHKITKRGQNVTFRCDPISEHNRLYWYRQTLGQGPEFLTYFQNEAQLEKSRLLSDRFSAERPKGSFSTLEIQRTEQGDSAMYLCASSPYLDREYGYTFGSGTRLTVV.

The V and J genes are TRBV7-2 and TRBJ1-6; 7 bases are shared with TRBD1. Germline lookup yields CDR1 SGHTA and CDR2 FQGNSA. The CDR3 extends over 14 amino acids. Trimming at V came to 4 bases and at J to 8 bases, leaving 5 bases not matched to a gene. The CDR3 reads CASSSAGGYSPLHF. The CDR3 bases are TGTGCCAGCAGCTCCGCAGGGGGTTATTCACCCCTCCACTTT.

J is TRBJ1-2 and V is TRBV6-4; possible D gene TRBD1, 6 bases. V dropped 6 bases and J dropped 8 bases, with 16 bases sitting between them. Looked up from germline, CDR1 is MRHNA and CDR2 is SNTAGT. The CDR3 length is 13 residues. In DNA form, the CDR3 reads TGTGCCAGCAGACCGACAGGTCCTAGGGGCTACACCTTC. The encoded protein is CASRPTGPRGYTF.

The rearrangement links TRBV21-1 to TRBJ2-5; the table's D call TRBD2 went unverified against the DNA. TRBV21-1 is shown as a pseudogene. The CDR3 is made up of 17 amino acids. The CDR3 sequence is CASSKGPPGLWGKTQYF. The CDR3 nucleotides read TGTGCCAGCAGCAAAGGGCCCCCGGGACTATGGGGCAAGACCCAGTACTTC.

The V call is TRBV2, the J call TRBJ2-1; D possibly matches TRBD1 or TRBD2 (6 bases each). Germline lookup yields CDR1 SNHLY and CDR2 FYNNEI. The germline V and J ends were trimmed by 11 bases and 5 bases, with 19 bases remaining between them. CDR3 size: 14 residues. CDR3 protein: CAGGKGDWDNEQFF. CDR3 bases: TGTGCCGGCGGAAAGGGGGACTGGGACAATGAGCAGTTCTTC.

V is TRBV2 and J is TRBJ1-5, with D perhaps matching TRBD1 (5 bases). Trimming shortened V by 2 bases and J by 9 bases, and 11 bases separated the two germline ends. The CDR3 spans 13 residues. Germline-derived CDR1 and CDR2 are SNHLY and FYNNEI. Written as DNA, the CDR3 is TGTGCCAGCAGTGAAACATCAAGGGGGCCCCAGCATTTT. It specifies CASSETSRGPQHF.

CDR3 in amino acids: CATSAGLIQYF. CDR3 nucleotide sequence: TGTGCCACCTCTGCAGGTCTCATTCAGTACTTC. V usage is TRBV15 and J usage is TRBJ2-4; D unclear. CDR1 and CDR2 from the germline V gene are LNHNV and YYDKDF (reference sequence). This CDR3 has 11 amino acids. Trimming removed 8 bases at V and 9 bases at J, with 11 bases between.

V is TRBV28 and J is TRBJ2-7; 9 bases align to TRBD1. Germline loops: CDR1 MDHEN, CDR2 SYDVKM. The CDR3 loop spans 14 amino acids. J gave up 4 bases and V 6 bases, and 7 bases lay outside the gene matches. The CDR3 DNA reads as TGTGCCAGCAGCCTTACAGGGGGCAGGTACGAGCAGTACTTC. Its protein is CASSLTGGRYEQYF.

This chain uses TRBV10-1 with TRBJ2-2, with D possibly TRBD1 on 8 matching bases. The CDR3 sequence is 18 residues long. CDR1 and CDR2 from the germline V gene are WNHNN and SYGVQD (reference sequence). V lost 2 bases and J 1 base, leaving 17 bases between the germline ends. As DNA, the CDR3 is TGCGCCAGCAGTGAGGGACTAGGCAGGGGGCAGAACACCGGGGAGCTGTTTTTT. Protein product: CASSEGLGRGQNTGELFF.

The CDR3 sequence: CAWSVPPVLAPYEQYF. For the CDR3, the DNA is TGTGCCTGGAGTGTACCCCCAGTACTGGCTCCCTACGAGCAGTACTTC. The rearrangement uses TRBV30 and TRBJ2-5; no clear D gene. The tail of the sequence fits TRBJ2-7 better, so the J call may be wrong. The CDR3 runs to 16 residues. Germline-derived CDR1 and CDR2 are GTSNPN and SVGIG (reference sequence).

This rearrangement joins TRBV7-6 to TRBJ1-2; a possible D gene is TRBD1 (5 bases). Germline lookup yields CDR1 SGHVS and CDR2 FNYEAQ. Trimming stripped 4 bases from V and 4 bases from J, with 7 bases between. This CDR3 comprises 12 residues. The DNA of the CDR3 is TGTGCCAGCAGCTCAGGGACCTATGGCTACACCTTC. Encoded protein: CASSSGTYGYTF.

The chain recombines TRBV10-3 with TRBJ1-4, with D maybe TRBD1 (6 bases). CDR3 length: 17 amino acids. Trimming removed 6 bases from V and 5 bases from J, with 22 bases in between. From germline, CDR1 is ENHRY and CDR2 SYGVKD. The CDR3 reads CAISSRKPGAKNEKLFF. CDR3 sequence (DNA): TGTGCCATCAGCTCACGGAAGCCAGGGGCTAAAAATGAAAAACTGTTTTTT.

This clone showed up just a few times. The chain links TRBV6-6 to TRBJ1-1; D is unresolved. The germline V gene encodes CDR1 MNHNY and CDR2 SVGAGI (reference sequence). This CDR3 has 12 amino acids. The V and J ends lost 6 bases and 4 bases respectively, with 9 bases between them. The CDR3 sequence: CASRPGSTEAFF. The CDR3 region has the DNA TGTGCCAGCAGACCCGGTAGCACTGAAGCTTTCTTT.

The chain employs TRBV5-1 and TRBJ1-1; a weak D match, TRBD1 (5 bases). The germline V and J ends were trimmed by 0 bases and 0 bases, with 12 bases remaining between them. The CDR3 consists of 16 residues. Germline CDR1 reads SGHRS; CDR2 reads YFSETQ. The CDR3 DNA sequence: TGCGCCAGCAGCTTGGGGCAGGGTCATATGAACACTGAAGCTTTCTTT. It specifies CASSLGQGHMNTEAFF.

The chain combines TRBV7-6 with TRBJ1-3, with 8 bases identical to TRBD1. Germline lookup yields CDR1 SGHVS and CDR2 FNYEAQ. The CDR3 contains 17 residues. With V trimmed by 5 bases and J by 0 bases, 9 bases remained unmatched. The CDR3 loop reads CASSPGGQVSSGNTIYF. DNA of the CDR3: TGTGCCAGCAGCCCAGGGGGACAGGTCAGCTCTGGAAACACCATATATTTT. Full variable domain (rest looked up from reference TRBV7-6 and TRBJ1-3): GAGVSQSPRYKVTKRGQDVALRCDPISGHVSLYWYRQALGQGPEFLTYFNYEAQQDKSGLPNDRFSAERPEGSISTLTIQRTEQRDSAMYRCASSPGGQVSSGNTIYFGEGSWLTVV.